A selection of T cell receptor beta chains follows, all from one sample in a study of blood T cell repertoires in COVID-19. Measured with immunoSEQ multiplex PCR; TCRdb has only the in-frame clones, and not every one. Here the sample spans more than 200,000 clones, about 86% being singletons. The material sequenced was peripheral blood. All receptors come from a man in his forties with active or convalescent COVID-19. Both conserved end residues are part of each CDR3. The D gene is left open where the match is weak. Clone size is not always given. Where it is, it says once, few, many or a class for expanded clones.

clone_size	d_call	j_call	v_call	cdr3_aa	cdr3_nt
NA	NA	TRBJ1-6	TRBV30	CAWRQVYNSPLHF	TGTGCCTGGAGACAGGTGTATAATTCACCCCTCCACTTT
NA	NA	TRBJ1-1	TRBV6-2/TRBV6-3	CASSFHTTAKNTEAFF	TGTGCCAGCAGTTTCCACACGACAGCAAAGAACACTGAAGCTTTCTTT
NA	NA	TRBJ2-1	TRBV7-9	CASGEWNEQFF	TGTGCCAGCGGGGAGTGGAATGAGCAGTTCTTC
NA	NA	TRBJ2-5	TRBV9	CASSSSPGEGFGETQYF	TGTGCCAGCAGCTCTTCACCCGGTGAGGGCTTCGGGGAGACCCAGTACTTC
NA	TRBD1	TRBJ2-1	TRBV6-5	CASSLTGQGINEQFF	TGTGCCAGCAGTCTAACGGGACAGGGGATTAATGAGCAGTTCTTC
once	NA	TRBJ2-6	TRBV18	CASSPPPGVGANVLTF	TGTGCCAGCTCCCCACCCCCGGGGGTAGGGGCCAACGTCCTGACTTTC
NA	NA	TRBJ1-6	TRBV30	CAWRSPSSYNSPLHF	TGTGCCTGGAGAAGTCCGAGCTCCTATAATTCACCCCTCCACTTT
NA	NA	TRBJ2-7	TRBV11-3	CASSAPERFYEQYF	TGTGCCAGCAGCGCCCCCGAGAGGTTCTACGAGCAGTACTTC
once	TRBD1	TRBJ1-1	TRBV11-3	CASSLDRDRGMGEAFF	TGTGCCAGCAGCTTAGATCGGGACAGGGGAATGGGTGAAGCTTTCTTT
NA	TRBD1	TRBJ1-1	TRBV27	CASSPDRGPWAEAFF	TGTGCCAGCAGCCCGGACAGGGGCCCGTGGGCTGAAGCTTTCTTT
NA	TRBD1	TRBJ1-1	TRBV18	CASASSGQGANTEAFF	TGTGCCAGCGCATCCTCGGGACAGGGGGCCAACACTGAAGCTTTCTTT
NA	NA	TRBJ1-1	TRBV14	CASSQVNQGYAEAFF	TGTGCCAGCAGCCAAGTCAATCAGGGTTACGCTGAAGCTTTCTTT
NA	NA	TRBJ1-3	TRBV7-8	CASSLAIQAGNTIYF	TGTGCCAGCAGCTTAGCGATCCAGGCTGGAAACACCATATATTTT
NA	TRBD2	TRBJ2-1	TRBV7-9	CASSITGTRLTIEQFF	TGTGCCAGCAGTATTACCGGGACTAGACTCACAATAGAGCAGTTCTTC
few	NA	TRBJ1-6	TRBV9	CASSVDGGAGSPLHF	TGTGCCAGCAGCGTAGATGGGGGGGCAGGGTCACCCCTCCACTTT
NA	NA	TRBJ1-4	TRBV30	CAWSSYNEKLFF	TGTGCCTGGAGCAGTTATAATGAAAAACTGTTTTTT
NA	NA	TRBJ1-3	TRBV4-2	CASSGDIGAVGNTIYF	TGTGCCAGCAGTGGGGATATTGGGGCAGTAGGAAACACCATATATTTT
NA	TRBD1	TRBJ2-6	TRBV14	CASSQDWTGRSGANVLTF	TGTGCCAGCAGCCAAGACTGGACAGGACGCTCTGGGGCCAACGTCCTGACTTTC
NA	TRBD1	TRBJ2-1	TRBV5-8	CASSLGTGVGNEQFF	TGTGCCAGCAGCTTGGGGACAGGGGTGGGAAATGAGCAGTTCTTC
once	NA	TRBJ1-5	TRBV2	CASGEQAQVTLHF	TGTGCCAGCGGGGAACAGGCCCAAGTAACACTGCATTTT
NA	NA	TRBJ1-2	TRBV28	CASSLAGGATNYGYTF	TGTGCCAGCAGTTTAGCGGGGGGGGCGACTAACTATGGCTACACCTTC
NA	NA	TRBJ1-6	TRBV7-9	CASSQDYSPLHF	TGTGCCAGCAGCCAGGACTATTCACCCCTCCACTTT
few	TRBD2	TRBJ2-7	TRBV3-1/TRBV3-2	CASSQEGAGGAYEQYF	TGTGCCAGCAGCCAAGAAGGGGCGGGGGGGGCCTACGAGCAGTACTTC
NA	NA	TRBJ2-1	TRBV19	CASRPGPTVDEQFF	TGTGCCAGTCGGCCGGGTCCTACCGTTGATGAGCAGTTCTTC
NA	TRBD1	TRBJ1-1	TRBV27	CASSSNTGGTTEAFF	TGTGCCAGCAGTTCCAATACAGGGGGCACTACTGAAGCTTTCTTT
NA	TRBD1	TRBJ2-7	TRBV19	CASSIETDRHEQYF	TGTGCCAGTAGTATCGAGACGGACAGGCACGAGCAGTACTTC
few	NA	TRBJ1-4	TRBV7-2	CASSLDSHNEKLFF	TGTGCCAGCAGCTTGGACAGCCATAATGAAAAACTGTTTTTT
NA	NA	TRBJ1-2	TRBV25-1	CASSTRGGVRGYTF	TGTGCCAGCAGTACCCGAGGGGGGGTTCGGGGCTACACCTTC
NA	NA	TRBJ1-6	TRBV28	CASRNAPNSNSPLHF	TGTGCCAGCAGAAATGCCCCCAACAGTAATTCACCCCTCCACTTT
NA	NA	TRBJ1-2	TRBV28	CASSLHNRVSGYTF	TGTGCCAGCAGTCTCCATAACAGGGTCTCTGGCTACACCTTC
once	NA	TRBJ1-1	TRBV15	CATSRDWAGVKGSMNTEAFF	TGTGCCACCAGCAGAGATTGGGCCGGGGTAAAGGGTTCTATGAACACTGAAGCTTTCTTT
once	TRBD1	TRBJ2-1	TRBV5-5	CASSLVGTGTRNEQFF	TGTGCCAGCAGCTTGGTAGGGACAGGGACTCGAAATGAGCAGTTCTTC
NA	NA	TRBJ2-7	TRBV19	CASGGTRDHEQYF	TGTGCCAGTGGGGGGACTCGGGACCACGAGCAGTACTTC
NA	TRBD2	TRBJ2-3	TRBV6-6	CASSYSQGLASDTQYF	TGTGCCAGCAGTTATTCCCAGGGACTAGCGTCAGATACGCAGTATTTT
NA	NA	TRBJ1-2	TRBV5-4	CASSLYDRTSFYGYTF	TGTGCCAGCAGCTTGTACGACAGGACGTCCTTCTATGGCTACACCTTC
NA	TRBD1	TRBJ2-3	TRBV12-5	CASGSSRGPYFSDTQYF	TGTGCTAGTGGGAGCTCAAGGGGGCCCTATTTCTCAGATACGCAGTATTTT
NA	TRBD1	TRBJ2-1	TRBV24-1	CATSGGQNNEQFF	TGTGCCACCAGTGGGGGACAGAACAATGAGCAGTTCTTC
NA	TRBD1	TRBJ2-3	TRBV29-1	CSVDGQGATDTQYF	TGCAGCGTTGATGGTCAGGGGGCAACAGATACGCAGTATTTT
NA	NA	TRBJ2-2	TRBV28	CASSSGSAQTGELFF	TGTGCCAGCAGTTCCGGGAGCGCCCAAACCGGGGAGCTGTTTTTT
NA	TRBD1	TRBJ2-5	TRBV3-1/TRBV3-2	CASSQLAGGTETQYF	TGTGCCAGCAGCCAGCTGGCAGGGGGTACAGAGACCCAGTACTTC
NA	TRBD1	TRBJ1-4	TRBV10-3	CAISDGGGGEKLFF	TGTGCCATCAGTGATGGAGGGGGCGGTGAAAAACTGTTTTTT
NA	NA	TRBJ2-7	TRBV6-2/TRBV6-3	CASSYSREQYF	TGTGCCAGCAGTTACTCTCGGGAGCAGTACTTC